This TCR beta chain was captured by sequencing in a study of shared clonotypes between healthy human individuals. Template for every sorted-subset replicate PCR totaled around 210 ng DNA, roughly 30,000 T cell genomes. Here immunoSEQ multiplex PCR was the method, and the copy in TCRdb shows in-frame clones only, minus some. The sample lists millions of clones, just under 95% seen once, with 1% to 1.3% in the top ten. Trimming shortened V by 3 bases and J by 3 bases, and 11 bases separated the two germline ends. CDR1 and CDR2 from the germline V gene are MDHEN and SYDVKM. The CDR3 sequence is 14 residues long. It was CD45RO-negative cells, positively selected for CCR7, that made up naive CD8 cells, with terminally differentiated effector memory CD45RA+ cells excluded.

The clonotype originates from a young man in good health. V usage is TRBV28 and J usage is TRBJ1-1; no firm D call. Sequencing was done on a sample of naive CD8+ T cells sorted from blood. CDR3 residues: CASSLAFRYTEAFF. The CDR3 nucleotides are TGTGCCAGCAGTTTGGCCTTCAGATACACTGAAGCTTTCTTT.